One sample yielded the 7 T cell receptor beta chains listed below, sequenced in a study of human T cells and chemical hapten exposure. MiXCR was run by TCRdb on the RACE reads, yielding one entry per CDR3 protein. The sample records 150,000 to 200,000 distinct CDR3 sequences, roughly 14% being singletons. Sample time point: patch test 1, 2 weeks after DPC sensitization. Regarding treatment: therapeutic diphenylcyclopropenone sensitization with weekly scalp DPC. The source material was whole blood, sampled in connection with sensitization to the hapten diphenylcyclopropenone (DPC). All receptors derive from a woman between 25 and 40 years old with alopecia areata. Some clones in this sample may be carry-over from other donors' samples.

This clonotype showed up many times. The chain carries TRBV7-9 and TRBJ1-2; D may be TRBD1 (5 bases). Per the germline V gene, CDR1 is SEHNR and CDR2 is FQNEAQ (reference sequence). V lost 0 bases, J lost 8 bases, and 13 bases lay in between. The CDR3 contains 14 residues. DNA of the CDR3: TGTGCCAGCAGCTTAGCGGGCAGGGCGGAAGGCTACACCTTC. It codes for CASSLAGRAEGYTF.

DNA for the CDR3: TGTGCCAGCACCCCAGGGACTAGCCTAACGAACACCGGGGAGCTGTTTTTT. As protein: CASTPGTSLTNTGELFF. V gene TRBV28 combines with J gene TRBJ2-2; 9 bases are shared with TRBD2. The V segment lost 7 bases and the J segment 0 bases; nucleotides outside the gene matches: 9. The CDR3 has 17 residues. Germline CDR1 reads MDHEN; CDR2 reads SYDVKM.

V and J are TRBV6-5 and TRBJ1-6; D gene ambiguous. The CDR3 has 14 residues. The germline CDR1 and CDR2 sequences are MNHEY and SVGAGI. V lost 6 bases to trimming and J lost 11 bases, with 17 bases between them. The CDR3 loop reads CASSQVGSQAPLHF. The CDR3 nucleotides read TGTGCCAGCAGCCAAGTAGGGTCCCAGGCACCCCTCCACTTT.

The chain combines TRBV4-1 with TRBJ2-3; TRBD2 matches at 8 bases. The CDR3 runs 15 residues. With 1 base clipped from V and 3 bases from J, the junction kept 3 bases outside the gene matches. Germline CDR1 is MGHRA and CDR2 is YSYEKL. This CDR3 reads CASSQGRLATDTQYF. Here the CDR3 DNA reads TGCGCCAGCAGCCAAGGGAGACTAGCGACAGATACGCAGTATTTT.

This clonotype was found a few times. CDR3 in DNA: TGCAGTGCTATGCTGGGGCCAAATTCCTACAATGAGCAGTTCTTC. Translated, it gives CSAMLGPNSYNEQFF. This sequence joins TRBV20-1 and TRBJ2-1; maybe TRBD1 (5 bases). Trimming cost V 4 bases and J 1 base, with 14 bases left between them. Germline assignment: CDR1 DFQATT and CDR2 SNEGSKA (reference sequence). There are 15 residues in the CDR3.

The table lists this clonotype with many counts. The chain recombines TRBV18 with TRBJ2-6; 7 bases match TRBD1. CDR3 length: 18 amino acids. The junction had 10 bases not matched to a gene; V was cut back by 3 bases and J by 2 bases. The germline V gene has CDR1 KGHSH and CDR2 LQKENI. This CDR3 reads CASSPSEQTGAGANVLTF. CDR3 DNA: TGTGCCAGCTCACCCTCAGAACAAACAGGGGCTGGGGCCAACGTCCTGACTTTC.

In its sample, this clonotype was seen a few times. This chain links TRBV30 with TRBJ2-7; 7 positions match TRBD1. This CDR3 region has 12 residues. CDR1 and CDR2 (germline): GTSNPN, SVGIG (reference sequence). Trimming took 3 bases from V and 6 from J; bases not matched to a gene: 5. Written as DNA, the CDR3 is TGTGCCTGGAGCGTACAGGGGCCCGAGCAGTACTTC. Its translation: CAWSVQGPEQYF.